These T cell receptor beta chains were read from a single sample in a study of blood T cell repertoires in COVID-19. Method: immunoSEQ multiplex PCR; TCRdb's copy keeps in-frame clones and lacks some. The sample shows 250,000 to 300,000 clones, 86% of them seen only once. Specimen: peripheral blood. The receptor source for this set is a man aged 18 to 29 with active or convalescent COVID-19. The conserved cysteine and the conserved F or W are not part of the CDR3 here. The order of the fields is J gene, V gene, CDR3 protein.

J: TRBJ2-3; V: TRBV10-1; CDR3: ASTRGANTDTQY
J: TRBJ1-4; V: TRBV7-2; CDR3: ASSPLAQGDDEKLF
J: TRBJ2-1; V: TRBV27; CDR3: ASSLFGTSGRVVYNEQF
J: TRBJ2-5; V: TRBV30; CDR3: AWSAQPGLAGWKTQY
J: TRBJ2-2; V: TRBV2; CDR3: ASSAKGVFTGELF
J: TRBJ1-4; V: TRBV25-1; CDR3: ASKSARGKLF
J: TRBJ2-5; V: TRBV3-1/TRBV3-2; CDR3: ASSQRQGAETQY
J: TRBJ1-3; V: TRBV9; CDR3: ASSVSIPGQGAPSGNTIY
J: TRBJ1-2; V: TRBV6-6; CDR3: ASSPQGLGPENYGYT
J: TRBJ2-1; V: TRBV11-2; CDR3: ASSLDLSSYNEQF
J: TRBJ2-5; V: TRBV7-9; CDR3: ASSLREIETQY
J: TRBJ2-1; V: TRBV7-2; CDR3: ASSLFVREITYNEQF
J: TRBJ1-1; V: TRBV2; CDR3: ASSQKGDLNTEAF
J: TRBJ1-1; V: TRBV7-7; CDR3: ASSFRVDTEAF
J: TRBJ2-1; V: TRBV6-6; CDR3: ASSYPSGGGNNEQF
J: TRBJ2-7; V: TRBV11-3; CDR3: ASTREGGVAEQY
J: TRBJ2-7; V: TRBV12-3/TRBV12-4; CDR3: ASSSLVTGEQY
J: TRBJ2-3; V: TRBV25-1; CDR3: ASNPPGQGNTDTQY